The next 9 T cell receptor beta chains were all read from a single sample in a study of regulatory T cells in long-lasting Graves disease. Through Arm-PCR of CDR3 regions and iRepertoire HTBI primers, TCR beta libraries were built. TCRdb ran MiXCR on the multiplex PCR reads and lists one entry per CDR3 protein. Counted here are roughly 300,000 distinct CDR3 sequences, 15% to 20% occurring once; the ten biggest clones make up 29%. The time point here: persistent/refractory GD, antithyroid drugs over 5 years with positive TRAb. PBMCs were the source of the RNA used for TCR sequencing. Here the sequenced sample was peripheral blood mononuclear cells (PBMCs), taken when the disease was refractory, from a patient treated with antithyroid drugs. Receptors were obtained from a female donor with Graves disease.

The gene calls are TRBV11-2 and TRBJ2-6; D is unresolved. V was cut by 6 bases and J by 0 bases, with 12 bases left in between. The CDR3 length is 16 residues. From germline, CDR1 is SGHAT and CDR2 FQNNGV. The DNA for the CDR3 is TGTGCCAGCAGGGGGTTTGGGCCCTCTGGGGCCAACGTCCTGACTTTC. This sequence encodes CASRGFGPSGANVLTF.

The rearrangement links TRBV20-1 to TRBJ1-5, with D possibly TRBD1 on 6 matching bases. Deletions cut 6 bases from V and 8 bases from J, with 20 bases between. Per germline, CDR1 DFQATT and CDR2 SNEGSKA (reference sequence). CDR3 length: 14 residues. CDR3 nucleotides: TGCAGTGCGAGAACGGGTAGGGGGTCGGAGCCCCAGCATTTT. It codes for CSARTGRGSEPQHF.

This sequence joins TRBV5-1 and TRBJ2-2; the D gene is possibly TRBD1 (6 bases). In germline, CDR1 is SGHRS, CDR2 YFSETQ. The ends were cut back, 4 bases at V and 1 base at J, with 11 bases in the middle. The CDR3 contains 15 residues. DNA for the CDR3: TGCGCCAGCAGCCCGGACAGATTGAACACCGGGGAGCTGTTTTTT. It yields the protein CASSPDRLNTGELFF.

There are a few counts of this clonotype. The chain couples TRBV5-1 to TRBJ2-7; 10 positions match TRBD2. The CDR3 has 14 residues. Germline-derived CDR1 and CDR2 are SGHRS and YFSETQ. Trimming removed 2 bases from V and 5 bases from J; junction bases left unmatched: 4. In DNA, the CDR3 is TGCGCCAGCAGCTTTAGCGGGGGGATAAACGAGCAGTACTTC. It is translated as CASSFSGGINEQYF.

V is TRBV28 and J is TRBJ2-7; 10 bases fit TRBD1. Trimming removed 3 bases from V and 0 bases from J; junction bases left unmatched: 11. The V gene's germline CDR1 is MDHEN and CDR2 SYDVKM. The CDR3 is made up of 18 amino acids. This CDR3 is CASSFPTPGQGISYEQYF. Written as DNA, the CDR3 is TGTGCCAGCAGTTTCCCCACCCCGGGACAGGGGATCTCCTACGAGCAGTACTTC.

This clonotype showed up many times. V usage is TRBV28 and J usage is TRBJ1-1; 9 positions agree with TRBD1. The trim removed 6 bases at V and 1 base at J, leaving 18 bases unmatched. Looked up from germline, CDR1 is MDHEN and CDR2 is SYDVKM. CDR3 length: 19 amino acids. CDR3 DNA sequence: TGTGCCAGCAGCCTCATCCTTCGAACAGGGGGCAAGGCGAACACTGAAGCTTTCTTT. It codes for CASSLILRTGGKANTEAFF. The full variable domain, in which reference TRBV28 and TRBJ1-1 provide the parts outside the CDR3, is DVKVTQSSRYLVKRTGEKVFLECVQDMDHENMFWYRQDPGLGLRLIYFSYDVKMKEKGDIPEGYSVSREKKERFSLILESASTNQTSMYLCASSLILRTGGKANTEAFFGQGTRLTVV.

This clonotype was seen ten or more times. The chain is built from TRBV3-1 and TRBJ2-5; perhaps TRBD1 as D (5 bases). Germline CDR1 LGHDT, CDR2 YNNKEL (reference sequence). The V end was cut by 5 bases, the J end by 4 bases, with 11 bases between. The CDR3 spans 13 residues. CDR3 bases: TGTGCCAGCAGCGACCAAGGGGTAGAGACCCAGTACTTC. Protein sequence: CASSDQGVETQYF.

This sequence joins TRBV28 and TRBJ2-2, with D uncertain. Looked up from germline, CDR1 is MDHEN and CDR2 is SYDVKM. V lost 5 bases and J 7 bases, leaving 8 bases between the germline ends. The CDR3 sequence is 12 residues long. The CDR3 DNA is TGTGCCAGCAGTCTCAACGACGGGGAGCTGTTTTTT. As protein: CASSLNDGELFF.

This clonotype appeared a few times. This chain joins TRBV30 and TRBJ1-5; D might be TRBD1 (5 bases). CDR1 and CDR2 from the germline V gene are GTSNPN and SVGIG (reference sequence). The CDR3 is 15 amino acids. The V end was cut by 2 bases, the J end by 5 bases, with 16 bases between. CDR3 amino acids: CAWSPRGSTHQPQHF. The CDR3, as DNA: TGTGCCTGGAGTCCTAGGGGCTCGACTCATCAGCCCCAGCATTTT.